This entry lists 14 T cell receptor beta chains sequenced from one sample in a study of OX40 agonist ivuxolimab in advanced cancers. Here immunoSEQ multiplex PCR was the method, and the copy in TCRdb shows in-frame clones only, minus some. The table lists 66,000 or so clones, roughly 73% of them singletons. Sequences were derived from CD4+ or CD8+ T cells sorted from blood, sampled in a trial of the OX40 agonist ivuxolimab. The receptors come from an adult with an advanced solid tumor such as melanoma, head and neck, liver or kidney cancer.

V gene TRBV4-1 combines with J gene TRBJ1-3; no definite D call. The ends were cut back, 0 bases at V and 0 bases at J, with 9 bases in the middle. The CDR3 covers 16 residues. Germline CDR1 reads MGHRA; CDR2 reads YSYEKL. This CDR3 reads CASSQDRPSSGNTIYF. The CDR3 nucleotides read TGCGCCAGCAGCCAAGATAGGCCGTCCTCTGGAAACACCATATATTTT.

The chain is built from TRBV2 and TRBJ2-3; 8 nucleotides line up with TRBD1. The CDR3 runs 16 residues. From germline, CDR1 is SNHLY and CDR2 FYNNEI. Trimming cost V 7 bases and J 5 bases; bases outside gene matches: 14. The CDR3 coding sequence is TGTGCCAGCACAAGGGAACCAGGGGGCGCTAAAGATACGCAGTATTTT. Residues: CASTREPGGAKDTQYF.

This clone was seen more than once but under ten times. The V and J genes are TRBV30 and TRBJ1-3; perhaps TRBD1 as D (5 bases). The CDR3 is 14 amino acids. V lost 7 bases, J lost 4 bases, and 17 bases lay in between. Germline V gene sequence: CDR1 GTSNPN, CDR2 SVGIG (reference sequence). CDR3 nucleotide sequence: TGTGCCTCTGGGACGGGGAGGTCGGGAAACACCATATATTTT. It yields the protein CASGTGRSGNTIYF.

V gene TRBV7-6 combines with J gene TRBJ2-5, with D tentatively TRBD1 or TRBD2 (5 bases each). The CDR3 runs to 13 residues. Trimming shortened V by 5 bases and J by 4 bases, and 11 bases separated the two germline ends. Germline CDR1 and CDR2: SGHVS and FNYEAQ. CDR3 sequence reads: CASSVGPRETQYF. The CDR3 nucleotides are TGTGCCAGCAGCGTGGGACCCCGAGAGACCCAGTACTTC.

The chain joins TRBV5-1 to TRBJ2-1, with 7 bases identical to TRBD1. The CDR3 is made up of 14 amino acids. Germline assignment: CDR1 SGHRS and CDR2 YFSETQ. Germline trimming cut 0 bases from V and 8 bases from J; bases unmatched to any gene: 5. The CDR3 here is CASSLGRGMDEQFF. The CDR3 DNA reads TGCGCCAGCAGCTTGGGCAGGGGGATGGATGAGCAGTTCTTC. The full variable domain, completed using reference TRBV5-1 and TRBJ2-1, is KAGVTQTPRYLIKTRGQQVTLSCSPISGHRSVSWYQQTPGQGLQFLFEYFSETQRNKGNFPGRFSGRQFSNSRSEMNVSTLELGDSALYLCASSLGRGMDEQFFGPGTRLTVL.

The rearrangement links TRBV18 to TRBJ1-4, with 8 bases identical to TRBD1. The CDR3 is 16 residues long. CDR1 KGHSH and CDR2 LQKENI come from the germline V gene. V shed 3 bases and J 7 bases; nucleotides not matched to a gene: 10. The CDR3 loop reads CASSPDRGRSLEKLFF. CDR3 coding DNA: TGTGCCAGCTCACCCGACAGGGGCAGATCACTTGAAAAACTGTTTTTT.

V is TRBV5-1 and J is TRBJ2-7; TRBD1 is a possible D gene (6 bases). Germline lookup yields CDR1 SGHRS and CDR2 YFSETQ. V was shortened by 4 bases and J by 4 bases, with 18 bases between the two germline ends. The CDR3 covers 15 residues. DNA of the CDR3: TGCGCCAGCAGCCACGGGCAGACTACAGGGTACGAGCAGTACTTC. As protein: CASSHGQTTGYEQYF.

The V call is TRBV19, the J call TRBJ1-5; 7 nucleotides align to TRBD1. Trimming removed 4 bases from V and 4 bases from J; junction bases left unmatched: 7. Germline V gene lookup returns CDR1 LNHDA and CDR2 SQIVND (reference sequence). CDR3 length: 15 amino acids. The CDR3 here is CASSTDQGVNQPQHF. In DNA form, the CDR3 reads TGTGCCAGTAGTACCGACCAGGGGGTTAATCAGCCCCAGCATTTT.

This clone was recorded once. The CDR3 sequence is CASSQKVGGSGDTQYF. The CDR3 coding sequence is TGCGCCAGCAGCCAGAAGGTTGGCGGGAGTGGAGATACGCAGTATTTT. V is TRBV5-1 and J is TRBJ2-3, with 7 bases matching TRBD2. J was trimmed by 5 bases and V by 4 bases; bases with no gene match: 13. Germline V CDR1 and CDR2: SGHRS, YFSETQ. This CDR3 is 16 amino acids long.

Points on this clone: The same CDR3 can be traced to other DNA sequences in this sample. The rearrangement uses TRBV6-1 and TRBJ1-5; no definite D call. V was shortened by 6 bases and J by 0 bases, with 3 bases between the two germline ends. The length of the CDR3 is 12 residues. Germline-derived CDR1 and CDR2 are MNHNS and SASEGT. CDR3 sequence reads: CASRDSNQPQHF. DNA of the CDR3: TGTGCCAGCAGGGATAGCAATCAGCCCCAGCATTTT.

This sequence joins TRBV29-1 and TRBJ1-2; 7 nucleotides match TRBD1. CDR1 and CDR2 (germline): SQVTM, ANQGSEA. This CDR3 has 13 residues. Germline trimming cut 3 bases from V and 6 bases from J; bases unmatched to any gene: 7. CDR3 sequence reads: CSVDQTGVHGYTF. CDR3 DNA sequence: TGCAGCGTTGACCAAACAGGGGTCCATGGCTACACCTTC.

The chain carries TRBV7-3 and TRBJ2-3; 13 nucleotides agree with TRBD2. CDR1 SGHTA and CDR2 FQGTGA come from the germline V gene. Germline trimming cut 5 bases from V and 6 bases from J; bases unmatched to any gene: 2. The CDR3 covers 14 residues. CDR3 DNA: TGTGCCAGCAGCGTACTAGCGGGAGGGGATACGCAGTATTTT. Translation: CASSVLAGGDTQYF. Full variable domain (missing parts from reference TRBV7-3 and TRBJ2-3): GAGVSQTPSNKVTEKGKYVELRCDPISGHTALYWYRQSLGQGPEFLIYFQGTGAADDSGLPNDRFFAVRPEGSVSTLKIQRTERGDSAVYLCASSVLAGGDTQYFGPGTRLTVL.

This sequence joins TRBV7-8 and TRBJ2-7; D call uncertain. Trimming left V 6 bases short and J 2 bases short, with 23 bases between. Germline loops: CDR1 SGHVS, CDR2 FQNEAQ. The CDR3 sequence is 17 residues long. CDR3 residues: CASSPTFLLKTAYEQYF. CDR3 bases: TGTGCCAGCAGTCCAACCTTCCTACTCAAGACGGCCTACGAGCAGTACTTC.

The chain couples TRBV11-1 to TRBJ2-2; the D is unclear. Germline V lookup: CDR1 SGHAT, CDR2 FQDESV (reference sequence). This CDR3 is built from 14 residues. Trimming stripped 5 bases from V and 1 base from J, with 8 bases between. CDR3 in DNA: TGTGCCAGCAGCGTCAGTTTGAACACCGGGGAGCTGTTTTTT. The encoded protein is CASSVSLNTGELFF.